Presented here are 7 T cell receptor beta chains from one specimen sequenced in a study of blood T cells in healthy people across ages. Primed by a sample-barcoded 5' primer and a J-beta primer mix, a second PCR proceeded for 7 to 11 cycles. One entry per CDR3 protein results from TCRdb running MiXCR on the 5' RACE reads. The profile shows some 1.7 million distinct CDR3 sequences, roughly 27% of them singletons. Sequences were obtained from blood. These receptors originate from a woman younger than 45 in good health.

This clonotype has a handful of counts. The chain is built from TRBV30 and TRBJ2-7, with no clear D. Looked up from germline, CDR1 is GTSNPN and CDR2 is SVGIG (reference sequence). Trimming took off 5 bases at V and 0 bases at J, with 5 bases between the two ends. This CDR3 is 11 amino acids long. CDR3 in DNA: TGTGCCTGGGCTTACTCCTACGAGCAGTACTTC. Its translation: CAWAYSYEQYF.

The chain carries TRBV12-3 or TRBV12-4 and TRBJ2-7; the match to TRBD1 covers 7 bases. The CDR3 is 12 residues long. V was pared by 6 bases and J by 7 bases, with 6 bases of the junction left unmatched. This CDR3 is CASRRDSWEQYF. CDR3 DNA sequence: TGTGCCAGCAGACGGGACAGTTGGGAGCAGTACTTC.

This clonotype was observed a few times. Given a much more abundant clone one base away, this may be a read error. The chain recombines TRBV15 with TRBJ2-5; possible D gene TRBD1, 6 bases. The J call could be wrong; TRBJ2-7 is a better fit for the DNA end. The CDR3 has 15 residues. Germline CDR1 and CDR2: LNHNV and YYDKDF (reference sequence). CDR3 nucleotide sequence: TGTGCCACCAGCAGAGATGTACAGGGTGCCTACGAGCAGTACTTC. Translated: CATSRDVQGAYEQYF.

This clonotype has just a few counts. The chain uses TRBV7-2 and TRBJ1-1, with D possibly matching TRBD1 (6 bases). Germline V gives CDR1 SGHTA, CDR2 FQGNSA. Trimming took 5 bases from V and 11 from J, leaving 15 bases between them. This CDR3 has 12 residues. The CDR3 coding sequence is TGTGCCAGCAGCCCCCGGGGGCGCGGGGCTTTCTTT. Its protein product is CASSPRGRGAFF.

This clonotype was picked up a small number of times. The V call is TRBV10-2, the J call TRBJ1-5; no reliable D call. CDR3 length: 14 amino acids. Per the germline V gene, CDR1 is WSHSY and CDR2 is SAAADI. The germline V and J ends were trimmed by 7 bases and 0 bases, with 10 bases remaining between them. The CDR3 protein is CASKIGGSNQPQHF. The CDR3 nucleotides read TGCGCCAGCAAGATAGGAGGTAGCAATCAGCCCCAGCATTTT.

A few counts support this clonotype. V gene TRBV20-1 combines with J gene TRBJ2-1; 7 bases map to TRBD1. V shed 3 bases, J shed 14 bases, and the junction held 7 bases outside the gene matches. CDR3 length: 11 amino acids. Looked up from germline, CDR1 is DFQATT and CDR2 is SNEGSKA (reference sequence). In nucleotides, the CDR3 is TGCAGTGCTAGGTCGGGGCAGGGGGAGTTCTTC. Encoded protein: CSARSGQGEFF.

As for this clonotype: At one end the junction does not follow the germline gene, possibly because of a read error. The rearrangement uses TRBV20-1 and TRBJ1-4; no reliable D call. Germline lookup yields CDR1 DFQATT and CDR2 SNEGSKA (reference sequence). CDR3 length equals 15 residues. CDR3: CSASNSRWLNEKRFF. CDR3 coding DNA: TGCAGTGCTAGTAACAGCCGTTGGTTAAATGAAAAACGGTTTTTT.